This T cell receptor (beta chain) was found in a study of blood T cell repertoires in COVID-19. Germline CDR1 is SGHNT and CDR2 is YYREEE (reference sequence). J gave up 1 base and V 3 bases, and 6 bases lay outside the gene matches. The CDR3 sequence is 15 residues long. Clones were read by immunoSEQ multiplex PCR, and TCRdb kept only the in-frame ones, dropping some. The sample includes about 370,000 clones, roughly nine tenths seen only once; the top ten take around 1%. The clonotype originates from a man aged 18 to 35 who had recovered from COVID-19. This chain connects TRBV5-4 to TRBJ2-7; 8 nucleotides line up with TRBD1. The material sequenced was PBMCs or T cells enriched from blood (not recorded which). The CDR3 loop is CASSSPGQASYEQYF. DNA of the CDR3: TGTGCCAGCAGCTCCCCGGGACAGGCTTCCTACGAGCAGTACTTC. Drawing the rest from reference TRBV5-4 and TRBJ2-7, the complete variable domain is ETGVTQSPTHLIKTRGQQVTLRCSSQSGHNTVSWYQQALGQGPQFIFQYYREEENGRGNFPPRFSGLQFPNYSSELNVNALELDDSALYLCASSSPGQASYEQYFGPGTRLTVT.